This T cell receptor beta chain was identified in a study of blood T cell repertoires in COVID-19. Authors' analysis steps: The assay estimated nucleated cells by amplifying reference gene primers. The protocol was immunoSEQ multiplex PCR, while the TCRdb copy is restricted to in-frame clones and leaves out a portion. That table is the source of V, J and clone size, and D and trimming were worked out from the DNA. Of some 130,000 clones in the sample, almost 80% were seen once. This TCR was sampled from a man aged 55-75 years who had recovered from COVID-19. The source material was peripheral blood.

The CDR3: CASSMHRPGTGELFF. The DNA of the CDR3 is TGTGCCAGCAGCATGCACAGGCCTGGGACCGGGGAGCTGTTTTTT. The J gene is TRBJ2-2, the V gene TRBV9; a possible D gene is TRBD1 (5 bases). V was trimmed by 4 bases and J by 5 bases, leaving 15 bases between them. The CDR3 contains 15 residues. CDR1 and CDR2 from the germline V gene are SGDLS and YYNGEE. The whole variable domain, remainder taken from reference TRBV9 and TRBJ2-2, is DSGVTQTPKHLITATGQRVTLRCSPRSGDLSVYWYQQSLDQGLQFLIQYYNGEERAKGNILERFSAQQFPDLHSELNLSSLELGDSALYFCASSMHRPGTGELFFGEGSRLTVL.